This T cell receptor beta chain was found in a study of T cell responses to AZD1222 COVID-19 vaccine. Using immunoSEQ multiplex PCR, the repertoire was profiled, and TCRdb retains in-frame clones only, with some absent. The sample lists roughly 130,000 clones, about 93% occurring once. Regarding this clone: Antigen unknown.

V was cut by 0 bases and J by 7 bases, with 7 bases left in between. CDR3 length equals 13 residues. Germline V gene sequence: CDR1 LNHNV, CDR2 YYDKDF (reference sequence). Study results and limitations: It was only after the peak T cell response that any repertoires were sampled. Clonal diversity was possibly underestimated, and the donors were mostly white British, with more females. A rise in Spike-specific TCR breadth and depth followed two AZD1222 doses. Nearly half of spike-specific TCRs reportedly go after variant regions that carry no mutations.

The TCR sequence derives from an adult who received the AZD1222 COVID-19 vaccine. The sample was peripheral blood, taken 28 days after the second AZD1222 dose. The chain employs TRBV15 and TRBJ2-1; D gene ambiguous. In DNA form, the CDR3 reads TGTGCCACCAGCAGAGATACGTGGAATGAGCAGTTCTTC. It translates to CATSRDTWNEQFF.